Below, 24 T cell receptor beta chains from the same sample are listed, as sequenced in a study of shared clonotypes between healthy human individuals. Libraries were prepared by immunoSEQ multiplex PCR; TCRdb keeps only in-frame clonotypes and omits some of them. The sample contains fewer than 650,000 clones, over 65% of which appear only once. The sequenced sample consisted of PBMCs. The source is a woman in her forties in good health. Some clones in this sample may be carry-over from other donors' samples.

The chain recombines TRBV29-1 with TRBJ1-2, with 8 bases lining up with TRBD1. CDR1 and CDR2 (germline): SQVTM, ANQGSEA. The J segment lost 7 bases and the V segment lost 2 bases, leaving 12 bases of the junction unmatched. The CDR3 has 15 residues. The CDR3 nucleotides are TGCAGCGTTGAAATCGGTGGTGGACAGGGATTTGGCTACACCTTC. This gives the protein CSVEIGGGQGFGYTF. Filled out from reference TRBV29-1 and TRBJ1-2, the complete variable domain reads SAVISQKPSRDICQRGTSLTIQCQVDSQVTMMFWYRQQPGQSLTLIATANQGSEATYESGFVIDKFPISRPNLTFSTLTVSNMSPEDSSIYLCSVEIGGGQGFGYTFGSGTRLTVV.

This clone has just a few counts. Here the CDR3 reads CAWKDVRETQYF. In DNA, the CDR3 is TGTGCCTGGAAGGACGTTCGGGAGACCCAGTACTTC. V is TRBV30 and J is TRBJ2-5; D is ambiguous. Trimming left V 4 bases short and J 5 bases short, with 11 bases between. This CDR3 is 12 amino acids long. The germline V gene encodes CDR1 GTSNPN and CDR2 SVGIG (reference sequence).

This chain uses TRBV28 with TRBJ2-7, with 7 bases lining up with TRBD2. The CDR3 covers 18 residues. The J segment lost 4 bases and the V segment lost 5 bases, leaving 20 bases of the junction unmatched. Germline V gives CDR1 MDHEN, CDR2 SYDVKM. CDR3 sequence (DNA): TGTGCCAGCAGTCTATTACGTGGAGTAAGCGGGACCCGGTACGAGCAGTACTTC. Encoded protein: CASSLLRGVSGTRYEQYF. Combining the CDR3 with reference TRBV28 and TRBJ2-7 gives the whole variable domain DVKVTQSSRYLVKRTGEKVFLECVQDMDHENMFWYRQDPGLGLRLIYFSYDVKMKEKGDIPEGYSVSREKKERFSLILESASTNQTSMYLCASSLLRGVSGTRYEQYFGPGTRLTVT.

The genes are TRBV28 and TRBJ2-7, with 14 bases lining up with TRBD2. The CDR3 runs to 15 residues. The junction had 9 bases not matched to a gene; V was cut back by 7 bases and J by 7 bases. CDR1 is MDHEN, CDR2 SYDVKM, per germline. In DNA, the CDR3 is TGTGCCAGCACCCCCGAGGGACTAGCGGGAGTTGAGCAGTACTTC. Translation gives CASTPEGLAGVEQYF.

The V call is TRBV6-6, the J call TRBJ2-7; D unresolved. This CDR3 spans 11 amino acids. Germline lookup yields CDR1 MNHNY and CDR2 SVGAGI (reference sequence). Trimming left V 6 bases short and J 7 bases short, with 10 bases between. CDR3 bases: TGTGCCAGCAGGACCTTTGGGGAGCAGTACTTC. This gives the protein CASRTFGEQYF.

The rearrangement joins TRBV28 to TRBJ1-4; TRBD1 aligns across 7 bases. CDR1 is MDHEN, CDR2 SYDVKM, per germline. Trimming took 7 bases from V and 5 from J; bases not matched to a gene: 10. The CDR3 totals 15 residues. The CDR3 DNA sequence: TGTGCCAGCAACCACTTTGGGGGACAGAATGAAAAACTGTTTTTT. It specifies CASNHFGGQNEKLFF.

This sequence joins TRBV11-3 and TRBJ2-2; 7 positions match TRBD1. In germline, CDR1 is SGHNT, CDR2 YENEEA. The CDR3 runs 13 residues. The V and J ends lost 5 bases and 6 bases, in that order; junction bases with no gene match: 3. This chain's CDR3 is CASSPGQAGELFF. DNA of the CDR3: TGTGCCAGCAGCCCCGGACAGGCCGGGGAGCTGTTTTTT.

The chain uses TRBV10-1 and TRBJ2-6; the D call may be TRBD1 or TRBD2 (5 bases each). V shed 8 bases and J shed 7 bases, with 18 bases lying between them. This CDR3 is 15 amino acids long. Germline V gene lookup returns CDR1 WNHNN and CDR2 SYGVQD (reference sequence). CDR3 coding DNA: TGCGCCAGCTCTCGGGACCGATCAGGAGCCAACGTCCTGACTTTC. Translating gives CASSRDRSGANVLTF.

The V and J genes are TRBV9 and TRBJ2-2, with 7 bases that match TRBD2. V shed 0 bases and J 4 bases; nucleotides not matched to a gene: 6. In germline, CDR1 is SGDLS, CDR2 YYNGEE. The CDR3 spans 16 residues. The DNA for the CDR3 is TGTGCCAGCAGCGTAGTGGCGGGACTAACCACCGGGGAGCTGTTTTTT. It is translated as CASSVVAGLTTGELFF.

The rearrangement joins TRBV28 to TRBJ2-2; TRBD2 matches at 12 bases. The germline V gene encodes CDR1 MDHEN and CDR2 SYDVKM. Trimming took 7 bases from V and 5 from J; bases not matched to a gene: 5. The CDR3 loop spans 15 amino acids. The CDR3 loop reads CASTRLAGVTGELFF. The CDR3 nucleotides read TGTGCCAGCACCCGACTAGCGGGAGTGACCGGGGAGCTGTTTTTT.

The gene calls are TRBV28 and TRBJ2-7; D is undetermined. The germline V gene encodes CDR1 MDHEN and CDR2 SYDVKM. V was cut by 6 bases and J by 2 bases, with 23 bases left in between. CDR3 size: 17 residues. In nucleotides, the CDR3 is TGTGCCAGCAGCCCTGTTAGTGTCTTAGGCCCAACCTACGAGCAGTACTTC. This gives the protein CASSPVSVLGPTYEQYF.

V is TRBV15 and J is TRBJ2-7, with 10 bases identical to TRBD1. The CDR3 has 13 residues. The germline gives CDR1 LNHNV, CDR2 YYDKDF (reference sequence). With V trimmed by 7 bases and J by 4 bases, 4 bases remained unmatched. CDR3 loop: CATNRDRGYEQYF. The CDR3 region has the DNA TGTGCCACCAACCGGGACAGGGGTTACGAGCAGTACTTC.

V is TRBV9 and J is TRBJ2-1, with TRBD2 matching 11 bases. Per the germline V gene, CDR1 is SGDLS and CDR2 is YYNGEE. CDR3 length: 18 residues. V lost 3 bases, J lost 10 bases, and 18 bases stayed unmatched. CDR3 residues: CASSGLETYSGTSGEQFF. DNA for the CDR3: TGTGCCAGCAGCGGGCTAGAAACTTATTCCGGGACTAGCGGAGAGCAGTTCTTC.

The CDR3 protein is CASRWTGTGTYEQYF. The CDR3 bases are TGTGCCAGCAGGTGGACCGGGACAGGAACCTACGAGCAGTACTTC. The gene calls are TRBV27 and TRBJ2-7; 8 bases are a match to TRBD1. The CDR3 has 15 amino acids. V shed 6 bases and J 2 bases; nucleotides not matched to a gene: 9. CDR1 MNHEY and CDR2 SMNVEV come from the germline V gene (reference sequence).

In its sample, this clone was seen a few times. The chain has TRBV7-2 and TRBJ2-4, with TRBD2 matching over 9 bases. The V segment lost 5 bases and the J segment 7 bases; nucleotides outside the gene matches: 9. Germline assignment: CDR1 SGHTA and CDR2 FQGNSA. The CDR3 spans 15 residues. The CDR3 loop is CASSPVAGARNIQYF. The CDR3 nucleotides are TGTGCCAGCAGCCCTGTAGCGGGAGCGCGCAACATTCAGTACTTC.

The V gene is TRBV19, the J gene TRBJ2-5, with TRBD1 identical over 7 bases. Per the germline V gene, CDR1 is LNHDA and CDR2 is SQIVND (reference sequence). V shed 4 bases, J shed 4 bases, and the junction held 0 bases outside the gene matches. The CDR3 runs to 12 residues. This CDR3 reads CASSNRGETQYF. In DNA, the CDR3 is TGTGCCAGTAGTAACAGGGGAGAGACCCAGTACTTC.

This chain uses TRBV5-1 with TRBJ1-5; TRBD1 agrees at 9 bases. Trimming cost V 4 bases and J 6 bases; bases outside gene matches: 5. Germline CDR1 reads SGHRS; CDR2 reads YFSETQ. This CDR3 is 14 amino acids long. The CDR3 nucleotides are TGCGCCAGCAGCCTCCGGGACAGGGCTCAGCCCCAGCATTTT. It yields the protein CASSLRDRAQPQHF.

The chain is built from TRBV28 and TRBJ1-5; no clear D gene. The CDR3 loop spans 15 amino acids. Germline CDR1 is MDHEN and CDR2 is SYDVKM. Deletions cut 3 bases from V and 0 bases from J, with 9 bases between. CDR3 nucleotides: TGTGCCAGCAGTTTCGGGCCCCATAGCAATCAGCCCCAGCATTTT. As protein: CASSFGPHSNQPQHF.

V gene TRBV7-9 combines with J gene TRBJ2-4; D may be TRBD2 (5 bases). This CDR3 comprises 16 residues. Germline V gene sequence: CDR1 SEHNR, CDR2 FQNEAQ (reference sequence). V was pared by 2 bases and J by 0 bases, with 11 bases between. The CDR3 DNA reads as TGTGCCAGCAGCTTACCCCCGGGATCAGCCAAAAACATTCAGTACTTC. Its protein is CASSLPPGSAKNIQYF.

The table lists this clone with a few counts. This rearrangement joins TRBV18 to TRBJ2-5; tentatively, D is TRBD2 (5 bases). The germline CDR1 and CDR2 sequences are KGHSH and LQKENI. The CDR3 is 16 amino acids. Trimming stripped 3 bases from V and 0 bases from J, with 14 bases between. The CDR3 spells CASSPREGSDQETQYF. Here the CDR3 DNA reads TGTGCCAGCTCACCCCGGGAAGGTAGTGACCAAGAGACCCAGTACTTC. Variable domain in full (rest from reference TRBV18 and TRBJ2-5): NAGVMQNPRHLVRRRGQEARLRCSPMKGHSHVYWYRQLPEEGLKFMVYLQKENIIDESGMPKERFSAEFPKEGPSILRIQQVVRGDSAAYFCASSPREGSDQETQYFGPGTRLLVL.

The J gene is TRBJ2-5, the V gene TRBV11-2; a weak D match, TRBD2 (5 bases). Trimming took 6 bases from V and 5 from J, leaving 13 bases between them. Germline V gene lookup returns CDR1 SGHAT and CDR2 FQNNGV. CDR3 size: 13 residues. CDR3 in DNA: TGTGCCAGCAGGCAAGACGGGGTGGAGACCCAGTACTTC. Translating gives CASRQDGVETQYF.

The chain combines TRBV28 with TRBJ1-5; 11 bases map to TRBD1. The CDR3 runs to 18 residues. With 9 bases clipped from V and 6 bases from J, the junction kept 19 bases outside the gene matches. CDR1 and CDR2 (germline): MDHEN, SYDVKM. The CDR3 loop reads CASGAQDRGPLFRQPQHF. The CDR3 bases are TGTGCCAGTGGGGCCCAGGACAGGGGGCCGTTATTTCGTCAGCCCCAGCATTTT.

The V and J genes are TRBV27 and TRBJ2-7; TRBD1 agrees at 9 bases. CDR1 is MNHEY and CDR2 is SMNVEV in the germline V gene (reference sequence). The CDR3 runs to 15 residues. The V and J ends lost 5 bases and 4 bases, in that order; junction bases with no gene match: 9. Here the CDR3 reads CASSATGGASYEQYF. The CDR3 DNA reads TGTGCCAGCAGTGCGACAGGGGGTGCATCGTACGAGCAGTACTTC.

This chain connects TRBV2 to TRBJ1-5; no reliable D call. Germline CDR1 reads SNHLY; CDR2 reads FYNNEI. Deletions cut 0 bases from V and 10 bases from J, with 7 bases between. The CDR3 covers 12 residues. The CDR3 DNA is TGTGCCAGCAGTGAAGCCCCTTATCCCCAGCATTTT. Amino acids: CASSEAPYPQHF.